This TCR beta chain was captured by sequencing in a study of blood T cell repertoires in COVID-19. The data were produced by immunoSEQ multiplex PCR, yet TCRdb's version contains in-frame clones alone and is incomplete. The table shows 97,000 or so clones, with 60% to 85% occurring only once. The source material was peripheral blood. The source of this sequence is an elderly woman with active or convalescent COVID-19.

CDR3 amino acids: CAWTRRANNEQFF. In DNA, the CDR3 is TGTGCCTGGACCAGGAGGGCCAACAATGAGCAGTTCTTC. This chain connects TRBV30 to TRBJ2-1; a possible D gene is TRBD2 (6 bases). V was trimmed by 4 bases and J by 5 bases, leaving 12 bases between them. This CDR3 has 13 amino acids. Germline CDR1 GTSNPN, CDR2 SVGIG (reference sequence).